The entry below gives a single TCR beta chain sequence along with its context. Its target is not known. TCRdb reworked the 5' RACE reads into one entry per CDR3 protein, no DNA. The sample has 400,000 to 500,000 distinct CDR3 sequences. The source of the sample is a study of monozygotic twins with inflammatory bowel disease. From germline, CDR1 is MDHEN and CDR2 SYDVKM. There are 17 residues in the CDR3. Study-wide findings and caveats: Twin pairs that were concordant did not differ from discordant pairs in repertoire similarity, possibly from limited power.

What was sequenced was blood. This rearrangement joins TRBV28 to TRBJ2-1; TCRdb indicates TRBD1, and absent DNA this call remains unverified. This clonotype was obtained from a human donor with ulcerative colitis or Crohn's disease, or a healthy co-twin of an affected twin (not recorded which). CDR3 sequence reads: CASSSPRYREDRNEQFF. Complete variable domain (other parts from reference TRBV28 and TRBJ2-1): DVKVTQSSRYLVKRTGEKVFLECVQDMDHENMFWYRQDPGLGLRLIYFSYDVKMKEKGDIPEGYSVSREKKERFSLILESASTNQTSMYLCASSSPRYREDRNEQFFGPGTRLTVL.